This T cell receptor beta chain stems from a study of OX40 agonist ivuxolimab in advanced cancers. Study observations and caveats: CD8+ T cells (on average) carried more expanded clones than CD4+ T cells.

Germline V gives CDR1 SGHTA, CDR2 FQGNSA. The CDR3 spans 14 residues. V lost 1 base and J lost 3, with 10 bases in between. Repertoires were generated with immunoSEQ multiplex PCR, while TCRdb's copy carries only in-frame clones and drops some. The table shows more than 20,000 clones, with approximately 73% occurring only once. This clone appeared a few times. Its specificity is not known. The sample here was CD4+ or CD8+ T cells sorted from blood, taken in a trial of the OX40 agonist ivuxolimab. The sequence came from an adult with an advanced solid tumor such as melanoma, head and neck, liver or kidney cancer. The rearrangement joins TRBV7-2 to TRBJ2-7; D gene ambiguous. This CDR3 reads CASSLEGGVYEQYF. CDR3 DNA: TGTGCCAGCAGCTTAGAAGGTGGGGTCTACGAGCAGTACTTC.